The T cell receptor (beta chain) under discussion was sequenced for a study of T cell responses to AZD1222 COVID-19 vaccine. Study-wide results and limits: Vaccine-associated CD4 TCRs ranged over spike, dominating at 160-218 and 743-854. Spike-specific TCR breadth and depth went up after people got two AZD1222 doses. A reported finding is that nearly half of spike-specific TCRs target unmutated variant regions. Repertoires were obtained solely post-peak T cell response.

Turning to this clone: What it binds is unknown.

The assay was immunoSEQ multiplex PCR, and TCRdb's table has in-frame clones only and misses some. The sample holds over 70,000 clones, approximately 89% seen once. Trimming took 4 bases from V and 5 from J; bases not matched to a gene: 1. Germline lookup yields CDR1 SGHTA and CDR2 FQGNSA. CDR3 size: 14 residues. J is TRBJ2-5 and V is TRBV7-2; 13 bases align to TRBD2. This clonotype was obtained from an adult who received the AZD1222 COVID-19 vaccine. Source: peripheral blood, taken 28 days after the second AZD1222 dose. The CDR3 spells CASSSTSGGETQYF. DNA of the CDR3: TGTGCCAGCAGCTCGACTAGCGGGGGGGAGACCCAGTACTTC.